The next 9 T cell receptor beta chains were all read from a single sample in a study of T cells in Graves' hyperthyroidism and ophthalmopathy. TCR beta CDR3 sequences were amplified from RNA transcripts. The TCR CDR3 first-round RT-PCR relied on the HTBI primer set. One entry per CDR3 protein, called by TCRdb with MiXCR from the multiplex PCR reads. Here the sample spans hundreds of thousands of distinct CDR3 sequences, roughly 14% being singletons. Specimen: blood. Every receptor here comes from a woman in her thirties or forties with Graves' ophthalmopathy.

The V and J genes are TRBV5-1 and TRBJ2-7; TRBD2 matches at 11 bases. CDR1 is SGHRS, CDR2 YFSETQ, per germline. This CDR3 is 17 amino acids long. V was clipped by 1 base and J by 2 bases; unmatched bases: 8. CDR3 nucleotide sequence: TGCGCCAGCAGCTTGTTACTAGCGGGAGTGGGGCCCTACGAGCAGTACTTC. Translated, it gives CASSLLLAGVGPYEQYF.

In its sample, this clonotype was seen many times. CDR3: CASSVAPQGYGYTF. DNA for the CDR3: TGTGCCAGCAGCGTAGCCCCACAGGGTTATGGCTACACCTTC. This chain connects TRBV9 to TRBJ1-2; possible D gene TRBD1, 6 bases. The V gene lost 0 bases and the J gene lost 5 bases, with 11 bases spanning the gap. This CDR3 is 14 amino acids long. Germline V gene sequence: CDR1 SGDLS, CDR2 YYNGEE.

The chain joins TRBV6-5 to TRBJ2-7; TRBD1 might be the D (6 bases). Germline V gene data show CDR1 as MNHEY and CDR2 as SVGAGI. Trimming pared 4 bases from V and 6 bases from J, leaving 16 bases between. The CDR3 loop spans 14 amino acids. The CDR3 reads CASSSDYREREQYF. In nucleotides, the CDR3 is TGTGCCAGCAGTTCCGACTACAGGGAACGCGAGCAGTACTTC.

CDR3 nucleotide sequence: TGTGCCAGCAGCTTTGATAGCGGGGTTTCCTACAATGAGCAGTTCTTC. This sequence encodes CASSFDSGVSYNEQFF. V gene TRBV7-3 combines with J gene TRBJ2-1, with 8 bases aligning to TRBD2. Trimming cost V 3 bases and J 1 base; bases outside gene matches: 5. The CDR3 totals 16 residues. Germline V gene data show CDR1 as SGHTA and CDR2 as FQGTGA.

This chain connects TRBV6-2 or TRBV6-3 to TRBJ2-7, with 14 bases fitting TRBD2. The CDR3 runs 15 residues. J lost 7 bases, V lost 2 bases, and 4 bases had no gene match. The germline gives CDR1 MNHEY, CDR2 SVGEGT. The CDR3 reads CASSYGTSGSREQYF. CDR3 bases: TGTGCCAGCAGTTACGGGACTAGCGGGAGTCGAGAGCAGTACTTC.

This clonotype occurred a few times. The chain employs TRBV6-1 and TRBJ2-7; D remains unclear. The CDR3 is made up of 13 amino acids. Trimming pared 6 bases from V and 5 bases from J, leaving 14 bases between. Looked up from germline, CDR1 is MNHNS and CDR2 is SASEGT. The CDR3 here is CASSPPGRHEQYF. DNA of the CDR3: TGTGCCAGCAGCCCCCCGGGTAGACACGAGCAGTACTTC.

This clonotype was counted many times. The chain combines TRBV6-5 with TRBJ2-7; D is perhaps TRBD1 (6 bases). Germline CDR1 is MNHEY and CDR2 is SVGAGI. Trimming stripped 5 bases from V and 5 bases from J, with 19 bases between. The length of the CDR3 is 15 residues. CDR3 residues: CASSPQQGPLNEQYF. Written as DNA, the CDR3 is TGTGCCAGCAGTCCCCAGCAGGGGCCACTGAACGAGCAGTACTTC.

This clonotype was seen ten or more times. The rearrangement uses TRBV7-6 and TRBJ2-3; a possible D gene is TRBD1 (6 bases). V lost 2 bases and J lost 3, with 15 bases in between. CDR1 and CDR2 (germline): SGHVS, FNYEAQ. The CDR3 has 16 amino acids. This chain's CDR3 is CASSLQGSWGTDTQYF. The DNA of the CDR3 is TGTGCCAGCAGCTTACAGGGGAGTTGGGGGACAGATACGCAGTATTTT. Complete variable domain (other parts from reference TRBV7-6 and TRBJ2-3): GAGVSQSPRYKVTKRGQDVALRCDPISGHVSLYWYRQALGQGPEFLTYFNYEAQQDKSGLPNDRFSAERPEGSISTLTIQRTEQRDSAMYRCASSLQGSWGTDTQYFGPGTRLTVL.

This rearrangement joins TRBV30 to TRBJ2-7; 8 bases map to TRBD1. Trimming at V came to 3 bases and at J to 6 bases, leaving 16 bases not matched to a gene. Germline V lookup: CDR1 GTSNPN, CDR2 SVGIG (reference sequence). The CDR3 length is 16 residues. The CDR3 is CAWSSPFGQGVPEQYF. CDR3 bases: TGTGCCTGGAGCTCTCCTTTTGGACAGGGCGTACCCGAGCAGTACTTC.